Presented here are 24 T cell receptor beta chains from one specimen sequenced in a study of cytomegalovirus exposure and HLA in healthy donors. PCR involved 60 Vbeta and 13 Jbeta primers. Assay used: immunoSEQ multiplex PCR; TCRdb lists only in-frame clones, some missing. Of about 200,000 clones listed, 60% to 80% are singletons. Source material: PBMCs. The receptors derive from a male donor in good health and CMV-seronegative.

The CDR3: CASSGEADTQYF. In DNA form, the CDR3 reads TGTGCCAGCAGCGGGGAGGCAGATACGCAGTATTTT. The genes are TRBV5-8 and TRBJ2-3; the D gene is possibly TRBD2 (6 bases). Trimming took off 4 bases at V and 4 bases at J, with 7 bases between the two ends. Germline V gene sequence: CDR1 SGHTS, CDR2 YDEGEE. This CDR3 comprises 12 residues.

V gene TRBV14 combines with J gene TRBJ2-2, with 12 positions matching TRBD2. The length of the CDR3 is 18 residues. Unmatched junction bases numbered 5, after V lost 2 bases and J lost 1 base. The germline CDR1 and CDR2 sequences are SGHDN and FVKESK. CDR3 sequence reads: CASSQYGTSGLNTGELFF. The DNA for the CDR3 is TGTGCCAGCAGCCAATACGGGACTAGCGGGTTGAACACCGGGGAGCTGTTTTTT.

J is TRBJ2-1 and V is TRBV27, with 9 bases matching TRBD2. The CDR3 runs 15 residues. CDR1 and CDR2 (germline): MNHEY, SMNVEV (reference sequence). Losses at the gene ends were 4 bases for V and 7 bases for J; bases not matched to a gene: 8. The DNA for the CDR3 is TGTGCCAGCAGTTCCTACGGACTAGCGCGGAATGAGCAGTTCTTC. It translates to CASSSYGLARNEQFF.

The V call is TRBV6-1, the J call TRBJ2-5; D is perhaps TRBD1 (5 bases). V lost 2 bases and J lost 7, with 5 bases in between. CDR3 length: 11 residues. Germline V lookup: CDR1 MNHNS, CDR2 SASEGT. The CDR3 DNA reads as TGTGCCAGCAGTGAAAGGGGGACCCAGTACTTC. Amino acid sequence: CASSERGTQYF.

This rearrangement joins TRBV19 to TRBJ1-4; D gene uncertain. This CDR3 region has 15 residues. Germline V lookup: CDR1 LNHDA, CDR2 SQIVND (reference sequence). With 7 bases removed from V and 7 bases from J, the gap between germline ends came to 19 bases. CDR3 residues: CASKSRAGFVEKLFF. In DNA form, the CDR3 reads TGTGCCAGTAAATCCCGCGCAGGCTTCGTTGAAAAACTGTTTTTT.

The genes are TRBV10-3 and TRBJ1-1; the D gene is possibly TRBD1 (5 bases). CDR1 is ENHRY, CDR2 SYGVKD, per germline. CDR3 length: 15 residues. With 5 bases removed from V and 0 bases from J, the gap between germline ends came to 13 bases. The CDR3 reads CAISWQGGMNTEAFF. The DNA for the CDR3 is TGTGCCATCAGTTGGCAGGGAGGAATGAACACTGAAGCTTTCTTT.

On this clone itself: An end of the junction differs from the germline gene, which may be a read error. The chain has TRBV7-9 and TRBJ2-7; D is possibly TRBD1 (5 bases). Germline CDR1 is SEHNR and CDR2 is FQNEAQ (reference sequence). The CDR3 length is 13 residues. CDR3 sequence: CSSSLDSTYEQYF. CDR3 nucleotides: TGTTCCAGCAGCCTTGACAGTACCTACGAGCAGTACTTC.

J is TRBJ2-1 and V is TRBV5-1; 9 bases agree with TRBD2. The CDR3 is 15 residues long. The V gene end was trimmed by 0 bases and the J gene end by 3 bases; junction bases not matched to a gene: 1. Germline V gene data show CDR1 as SGHRS and CDR2 as YFSETQ. The CDR3 region is CASSLGGRGYNEQFF. In DNA, the CDR3 is TGCGCCAGCAGCTTGGGCGGGAGGGGCTACAATGAGCAGTTCTTC.

In its sample, this clone was seen a few times. The chain uses TRBV27 and TRBJ2-1; possible D gene TRBD2, 6 bases. Per germline, CDR1 MNHEY and CDR2 SMNVEV (reference sequence). This CDR3 spans 16 amino acids. The V end was cut by 0 bases, the J end by 9 bases, with 18 bases between. Here the CDR3 DNA reads TGTGCCAGCAGTTTATCCGCGATCCTTAGCGGCGGTGAGCAGTTCTTC. As protein: CASSLSAILSGGEQFF.

This chain uses TRBV7-2 with TRBJ2-5, with 11 bases matching TRBD2. After removal of 4 bases from V and 5 bases from J, the junction contained 12 bases not matched to a gene. From germline, CDR1 is SGHTA and CDR2 FQGNSA. The CDR3 is 17 residues long. The DNA of the CDR3 is TGTGCCAGCAGCTACTTAGTGGGGACTAGCGGTTGGGAGACCCAGTACTTC. This codes for CASSYLVGTSGWETQYF.

With regard to this clone: The junction departs from the called germline gene at one end, perhaps through a read error. This chain uses TRBV19 with TRBJ1-2; TRBD1 aligns across 7 bases. The germline V gene has CDR1 LNHDA and CDR2 SQIVND (reference sequence). CDR3 size: 16 residues. The CDR3 here is CASSIGLSGTAYGHTF. CDR3 nucleotide sequence: TGTGCCAGTAGTATAGGTCTTTCCGGGACAGCCTATGGCCACACCTTC.

This chain uses TRBV7-9 with TRBJ2-7, with 8 nucleotides matching TRBD2. The V segment lost 2 bases and the J segment 3 bases; nucleotides outside the gene matches: 6. Germline values: CDR1 SEHNR, CDR2 FQNEAQ (reference sequence). This CDR3 comprises 15 residues. CDR3 amino acids: CASSLNAGGVYEQYF. DNA for the CDR3: TGTGCCAGCAGCTTAAATGCGGGAGGAGTCTACGAGCAGTACTTC.

The rearrangement links TRBV2 to TRBJ1-2; no firm D call. V lost 8 bases and J 7 bases, leaving 14 bases between the germline ends. The CDR3 consists of 12 residues. The V gene's germline CDR1 is SNHLY and CDR2 FYNNEI. CDR3 residues: CASREAVAGYTF. For the CDR3, the DNA is TGTGCCAGCCGAGAGGCAGTGGCTGGCTACACCTTC.

The rearrangement links TRBV6-6 to TRBJ2-6; D is uncertain. Germline V gene sequence: CDR1 MNHNY, CDR2 SVGAGI (reference sequence). The ends were cut back, 3 bases at V and 1 base at J, with 10 bases in the middle. The CDR3 sequence is 16 residues long. This CDR3 reads CASSYPAQSGANVLTF. The CDR3 DNA reads TGTGCCAGCAGTTATCCCGCCCAGTCTGGGGCCAACGTCCTGACTTTC.

The V and J genes are TRBV6-6 and TRBJ1-1, with a weak D call TRBD1 (6 bases). V lost 7 bases and J 4 bases, leaving 10 bases between the germline ends. Germline CDR1 is MNHNY and CDR2 is SVGAGI (reference sequence). The CDR3 is made up of 12 amino acids. CDR3 sequence reads: CASTPGVTEAFF. The CDR3 DNA reads TGTGCCAGCACCCCAGGGGTCACTGAAGCTTTCTTT.

The gene calls are TRBV19 and TRBJ2-1, with TRBD2 identical over 15 bases. CDR3 length: 15 residues. The V gene's germline CDR1 is LNHDA and CDR2 SQIVND (reference sequence). J was trimmed by 6 bases and V by 6 bases; bases with no gene match: 3. The CDR3 DNA reads as TGTGCCAGTAGAGGGGGACTAGCGGGAGGCAATGAGCAGTTCTTC. This codes for CASRGGLAGGNEQFF.

The J gene is TRBJ2-6, the V gene TRBV9, with D unresolved. Germline lookup yields CDR1 SGDLS and CDR2 YYNGEE. This CDR3 region has 15 residues. Trimming left V 4 bases short and J 3 bases short, with 11 bases between. The CDR3 loop reads CASSLEEYGANVLTF. The DNA of the CDR3 is TGTGCCAGCAGCCTTGAGGAATATGGGGCCAACGTCCTGACTTTC.

The V call is TRBV6-5, the J call TRBJ2-7; 9 nucleotides match TRBD2. Germline lookup yields CDR1 MNHEY and CDR2 SVGAGI. The CDR3 loop spans 15 amino acids. J was trimmed by 0 bases and V by 6 bases; bases with no gene match: 6. The CDR3 sequence: CASSYSGSFSYEQYF. The DNA for the CDR3 is TGTGCCAGCAGCTATAGCGGGAGTTTCTCCTACGAGCAGTACTTC.

The CDR3: CASSPGTGMGEQYF. The CDR3 DNA sequence: TGCGCCAGCAGCCCCGGGACAGGGATGGGTGAGCAGTACTTC. The chain combines TRBV5-1 with TRBJ2-7; 9 nucleotides agree with TRBD1. V trimming: 4 bases; J trimming: 7 bases; junction bases outside the gene matches: 9. Germline CDR1 SGHRS, CDR2 YFSETQ. This CDR3 contains 14 residues.

CDR3 in amino acids: CASSQPGLGNNEQFF. The CDR3, as DNA: TGTGCCAGCAGCCAACCGGGACTAGGTAACAATGAGCAGTTCTTC. V is TRBV9 and J is TRBJ2-1; 8 bases line up with TRBD2. V lost 4 bases and J lost 5; bases outside the gene matches: 8. Per germline, CDR1 SGDLS and CDR2 YYNGEE. The CDR3 has 15 amino acids.

This rearrangement joins TRBV5-5 to TRBJ2-2; TRBD2 aligns across 10 bases. This CDR3 region has 15 residues. J gave up 5 bases and V 4 bases, and 5 bases lay outside the gene matches. CDR1 and CDR2 from the germline V gene are SGHKS and YYEKEE (reference sequence). The CDR3 region has the DNA TGTGCCAGCAGCCTAGCGGGAGAGAGAACCGGGGAGCTGTTTTTT. Protein sequence: CASSLAGERTGELFF. The variable domain in full, with the rest retrieved from reference TRBV5-5 and TRBJ2-2, is DAGVTQSPTHLIKTRGQQVTLRCSPISGHKSVSWYQQVLGQGPQFIFQYYEKEERGRGNFPDRFSARQFPNYSSELNVNALLLGDSALYLCASSLAGERTGELFFGEGSRLTVL.

CDR3: CASSQEYRDQQGYTF. CDR3 sequence (DNA): TGTGCCAGCAGCCAAGAGTACAGAGACCAACAAGGCTACACCTTC. The chain recombines TRBV4-2 with TRBJ1-2; D gene uncertain. The CDR3 totals 15 residues. Trimming removed 0 bases from V and 8 bases from J, with 16 bases in between. Germline CDR1 reads LGHNA; CDR2 reads YNFKEQ.

The chain employs TRBV2 and TRBJ2-3, with D perhaps matching TRBD2 (6 bases). Trimming pared 7 bases from V and 1 base from J, leaving 18 bases between. This CDR3 is 16 amino acids long. Germline CDR1 SNHLY, CDR2 FYNNEI. In nucleotides, the CDR3 is TGTGCCAGCAACATCGGGGGAGGCTCACGCACAGATACGCAGTATTTT. Encoded protein: CASNIGGGSRTDTQYF.

This clone was picked up one time. This chain connects TRBV9 to TRBJ2-1; 12 bases match TRBD2. The CDR3 loop spans 20 amino acids. J gave up 0 bases and V 3 bases, and 13 bases lay outside the gene matches. Germline values: CDR1 SGDLS, CDR2 YYNGEE. DNA for the CDR3: TGTGCCAGCAGCGCGGACCCGACTAGCGGGAGAGCCGGCTCCTACAATGAGCAGTTCTTC. This encodes CASSADPTSGRAGSYNEQFF.